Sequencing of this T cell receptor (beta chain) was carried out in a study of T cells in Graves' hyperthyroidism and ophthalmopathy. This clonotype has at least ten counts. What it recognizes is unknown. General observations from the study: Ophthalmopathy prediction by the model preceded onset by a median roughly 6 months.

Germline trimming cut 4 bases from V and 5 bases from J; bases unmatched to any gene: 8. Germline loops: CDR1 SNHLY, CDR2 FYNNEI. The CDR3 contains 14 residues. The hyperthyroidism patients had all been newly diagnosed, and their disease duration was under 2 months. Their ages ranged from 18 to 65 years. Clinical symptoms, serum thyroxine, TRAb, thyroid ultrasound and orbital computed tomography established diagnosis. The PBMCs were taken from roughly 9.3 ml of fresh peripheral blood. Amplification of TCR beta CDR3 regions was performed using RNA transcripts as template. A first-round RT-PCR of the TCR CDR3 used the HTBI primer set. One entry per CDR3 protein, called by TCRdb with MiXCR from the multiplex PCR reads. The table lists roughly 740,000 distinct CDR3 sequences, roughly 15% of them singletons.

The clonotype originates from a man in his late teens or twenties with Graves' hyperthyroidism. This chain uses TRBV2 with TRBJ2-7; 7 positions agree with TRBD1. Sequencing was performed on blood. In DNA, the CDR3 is TGTGCCAGCAGTGGACAGGGTTCGCTCCACGAGCAGTACTTC. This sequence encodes CASSGQGSLHEQYF.